Listed below are T cell receptor beta chains from one sample, sequenced in a study of T cells in localized non-small cell lung cancer. The protocol was immunoSEQ multiplex PCR, while the TCRdb copy is restricted to in-frame clones and leaves out a portion. The table shows 2,000 to 2,500 clones, with roughly 20% occurring only once. Specimen: lung tumor tissue, collected before any cancer treatment. These receptors originate from a male donor aged 60 or over with stage II lung adenocarcinoma. Each CDR3 is given with its conserved first and last residue. D genes are given only for firm matches. A row's size may be missing; if present it is once, few, many or a size class.

clone_size j_call d_call v_call cdr3_nt cdr3_aa
few TRBJ2-6 NA TRBV9 TGTGCCAGCAGCTCCTTACGAACGGTCCTGACTTTC CASSSLRTVLTF
NA TRBJ2-7 NA TRBV18 TGTGCCAGCTCACCACTGGGCAGGGACGAGCAGTACTTC CASSPLGRDEQYF
NA TRBJ2-7 NA TRBV18 TGTGCCAGCTCACCACGACCGTACTACGAGCAGTACTTC CASSPRPYYEQYF
few TRBJ1-1 NA TRBV6-8 TGTGCCAGCAGTTACAGGCCGGGGATACCCGGCGTGCGGGCTGGAGCTTTCTTT CASSYRPGIPGVRAGAFF
medium-sized TRBJ1-1 NA TRBV11-3 TGTGCCAGCAGCTTGGTATCCGGGTACGGGGCGAACACTGAAGCTTTCTTT CASSLVSGYGANTEAFF
NA TRBJ2-3 NA TRBV9 TGTGCCGGCTCAGCTACCCCTTGGAGCACAGATACGCAGTATTTT CAGSATPWSTDTQYF
medium-sized TRBJ1-6 NA TRBV6-8 TGTGCCAGCAGTGCGGGGCCCTATAATTCACCCCTCCACTTT CASSAGPYNSPLHF
NA TRBJ2-1 NA TRBV10-2 TGCGCCAGCGTTGGTTTATCGGGGAATGAGCAGTTCTTC CASVGLSGNEQFF
few TRBJ1-1 NA TRBV11-3 TGTGCCAGCAGATCCGACGGTCCCTACACTGAAGCTTTCTTT CASRSDGPYTEAFF
NA TRBJ1-1 TRBD1 TRBV5-1 TGCGCCAGCACCTCGTTACAGGGGAGAACGGCAGCTTTCTTT CASTSLQGRTAAFF
large TRBJ1-3 TRBD1 TRBV19 TGTGCCAGTAGTACAGGGGGCCATGGAAACACCATATATTTT CASSTGGHGNTIYF
few TRBJ2-7 TRBD1 TRBV10-3 TGTGCCATCAGTGAGTCGGGGACAGGCTACGAGCAGTACTTC CAISESGTGYEQYF
NA TRBJ1-1 NA TRBV12-5 TGTGCTAGTGGTTTGGGGTACACTGAAGCTTTCTTT CASGLGYTEAFF
NA TRBJ2-7 TRBD1 TRBV25-1 TGTGCCAGCAGTGGACAGGGTTGGGGCGAGCAGTACTTC CASSGQGWGEQYF
NA TRBJ2-6 NA TRBV6-8 TGTGCCAGCAGCCCTGGTACTGGGGCCAACGTCCTGACTTTC CASSPGTGANVLTF
NA TRBJ2-5 NA TRBV11-3 TGTGCCAGCAGCCGGATAGGGGATTGGGAGACCCAGTACTTC CASSRIGDWETQYF
large TRBJ2-1 TRBD2 TRBV19 TGTGCCAGTACTATTACTAGCGGGGCGTACAATGAGCAGTTCTTC CASTITSGAYNEQFF
NA TRBJ2-7 TRBD1 TRBV18 TGTGCCAGCTCAAGCACTTCAGGGGGCGAAAGCTCCTACGAGCAGTACTTC CASSSTSGGESSYEQYF
medium-sized TRBJ2-6 NA TRBV11-3 TGTGCCAGCAGCTTAGGGTCTGGGGCCAACGTCCTGACTTTC CASSLGSGANVLTF
few TRBJ2-7 TRBD1 TRBV6-8 TGTGCCAGCAGTTTCCCGACAGGGATGGGAAGCTCCTACGAGCAGTACTTC CASSFPTGMGSSYEQYF
NA TRBJ2-7 TRBD1 TRBV19 TGTGCCAGTACCCCCGGGACAGGGGCGGACGAGCAGTACTTC CASTPGTGADEQYF
NA TRBJ1-1 NA TRBV10-2 TGCGCCAGCAGTGTAAGGAGGGACGGGGCCGAAGCTTTCTTT CASSVRRDGAEAFF
medium-sized TRBJ1-2 TRBD1 TRBV11-3 TGTGCCAGCAGCTCCTCAGGGGGCTTAAATGGCTACACCTTC CASSSSGGLNGYTF
medium-sized TRBJ1-1 NA TRBV6-8 TGTGCCAGCAGTTACCTGCCGGGCACTGAAGCTTTCTTT CASSYLPGTEAFF
medium-sized TRBJ1-5 NA TRBV4-1 TGCGCCAGCAGCCAATGGGAGGGGAGCAATCAGCCCCAGCATTTT CASSQWEGSNQPQHF
NA TRBJ1-4 NA TRBV5-1 TGCGCCACCCGGGGGGCCATTGGAACTAATGAAAAACTGTTTTTT CATRGAIGTNEKLFF
few TRBJ2-1 NA TRBV11-3 TGTGCCAGCAGAAGGACCTCAGACCCCTACAATGAGCAGTTCTTC CASRRTSDPYNEQFF
few TRBJ2-3 TRBD2 TRBV5-1 TGCGCCAGCAACCCCACAGCGGGGGCCAGCACAGATACGCAGTATTTT CASNPTAGASTDTQYF
NA TRBJ1-1 NA TRBV7-2 TGTGCCAGCAGCCACGGGAGGAACACTGAAGCTTTCTTT CASSHGRNTEAFF
few TRBJ2-7 TRBD1 TRBV6-8 TGTGCCAGCAGGGGGGCGAGACAGGGGGCGGTCGAGCAGTACTTC CASRGARQGAVEQYF
few TRBJ1-3 TRBD1 TRBV28 TGTGCCAGCAGTTTATGGGGTCAGGGGGCGCGATCGAATACTGGAAACACCATATATTTT CASSLWGQGARSNTGNTIYF
few TRBJ1-3 NA TRBV11-3 TGTGCCAGCAGCTTGGACTGGGCCCGGTTTGGAAACACCATATATTTT CASSLDWARFGNTIYF
once TRBJ2-5 TRBD1 TRBV19 TGTGCCAGTAGTATCGGGACAGGGTACGACGGCCAAGAGACCCAGTACTTC CASSIGTGYDGQETQYF
large TRBJ2-2 NA TRBV12-5 TGTGCTAGTGGTGATTTAGTAGGGTTGGTCGGGGAGCTGTTTTTT CASGDLVGLVGELFF
few TRBJ2-4 TRBD1 TRBV7-6 TGTGCCAGCAGCCCCTTAACAGGGGAAAACATTCAGTACTTC CASSPLTGENIQYF
NA TRBJ2-1 TRBD2 TRBV6-8 TGTGCCAGCAGTTACCCCGGGGGGTACAATGAGCAGTTCTTC CASSYPGGYNEQFF
NA TRBJ1-2 TRBD1 TRBV19 TGTGCCACCTCGACAGGGGGAGGTTACACCTTC CATSTGGGYTF
NA TRBJ1-1 NA TRBV9 TGTGCCAGCAGCGTAGGTCCCCCCTCGGGTGAAGCTTTCTTT CASSVGPPSGEAFF
hyperexpanded TRBJ1-4 TRBD1 TRBV23-1 TGCGCCAGCAGTCAATTTCCGGGACAGGTTTCGGCGAAGGGAAATGAAAAACTGTTTTTT CASSQFPGQVSAKGNEKLFF
NA TRBJ2-1 NA TRBV11-3 TGTGCCAGCAGCTTAGATCTAGGGGACAATGAGCAGTTCTTC CASSLDLGDNEQFF
NA TRBJ2-5 TRBD2 TRBV11-3 TGTGCCAGCAGCTTAGTTTCTGGACTAGCGGGGGGACAAGAGACCCAGTACTTC CASSLVSGLAGGQETQYF
NA TRBJ1-2 TRBD1 TRBV19 TGTGCCAGTAAGGACAGGGGGGCTACCTATGGCTACACCTTC CASKDRGATYGYTF